This TCR beta chain emerged from a study of cytomegalovirus exposure and HLA in healthy donors. The PCR contained 60 Vbeta and 13 Jbeta primers. The protocol was immunoSEQ multiplex PCR, while the TCRdb copy is restricted to in-frame clones and leaves out a portion. The table records roughly 130,000 clones, about 70% of them present only once. Trimming cost V 2 bases and J 7 bases; bases outside gene matches: 7. CDR3 length: 15 residues. The germline CDR1 and CDR2 sequences are MNHEY and SMNVEV (reference sequence). This clonotype was obtained from a woman between 40 and 50 years old in good health and CMV-seropositive. This chain connects TRBV27 to TRBJ2-1, with TRBD2 identical over 8 bases. Sequencing input: PBMCs. The CDR3 region is CASSLRGGAGNEQFF. The DNA of the CDR3 is TGTGCCAGCAGTTTACGGGGGGGGGCGGGAAATGAGCAGTTCTTC.